A single sample is the source of the 21 T cell receptor beta chains below, sequenced in a study of blood T cell repertoires in COVID-19. Sequencing was performed with immunoSEQ multiplex PCR; in TCRdb, only in-frame clones are kept and a portion is missing. The sample holds a few hundred thousand clones, about 86% seen once. Sequenced: peripheral blood. The receptors stem from a woman younger than 45 who had recovered from COVID-19.

V usage is TRBV4-1 and J usage is TRBJ2-2, with a tentative D call TRBD1 (5 bases). The CDR3 runs to 15 residues. CDR1 and CDR2 from the germline V gene are MGHRA and YSYEKL. V dropped 1 base and J dropped 2 bases, with 8 bases sitting between them. As DNA, the CDR3 is TGCGCCAGCAGCCAAGGCAGGGTCAACACCGGGGAGCTGTTTTTT. It translates to CASSQGRVNTGELFF.

This CDR3 is CASSVGTGGSQPQHF. The CDR3 DNA reads TGTGCCAGCAGTGTCGGGACAGGGGGTAGTCAGCCCCAGCATTTT. The chain carries TRBV28 and TRBJ1-5, with 11 bases fitting TRBD1. Trimming removed 5 bases from V and 6 bases from J; junction bases left unmatched: 6. CDR1 is MDHEN and CDR2 is SYDVKM in the germline V gene. The CDR3 covers 15 residues.

This clone was seen repeatedly, ten times or more. The chain employs TRBV7-2 and TRBJ1-2; 7 positions match TRBD1. The germline V gene encodes CDR1 SGHTA and CDR2 FQGNSA. This CDR3 comprises 13 residues. V shed 5 bases, J shed 7 bases, and the junction held 7 bases outside the gene matches. CDR3 residues: CASSPFRTGGYTF. The CDR3 DNA follows: TGTGCCAGCAGCCCCTTCCGGACAGGTGGCTACACCTTC.

CDR3 in DNA: TGTGCCAGCAGTAACCAGAGAGGGAGCTACACAGATACGCAGTATTTT. Its translation: CASSNQRGSYTDTQYF. The chain has TRBV27 and TRBJ2-3; possible D gene TRBD2, 5 bases. Germline CDR1 and CDR2: MNHEY and SMNVEV (reference sequence). This CDR3 has 16 residues. V lost 5 bases and J lost 2, with 17 bases in between.

The V call is TRBV24-1, the J call TRBJ2-3, with TRBD1 as a possible D gene (6 bases). This CDR3 has 13 residues. Trimming shortened V by 3 bases and J by 9 bases, and 12 bases separated the two germline ends. Germline V gene sequence: CDR1 KGHDR, CDR2 SFDVKD. CDR3 bases: TGTGCCACCAGTGATGGGGGCTCGCGGACGCAGTATTTT. This translates into CATSDGGSRTQYF.

This clone was counted a single time. This sample includes further DNA sequences coding for the same CDR3. V is TRBV19 and J is TRBJ2-7; TRBD1 matches 11 bases. CDR1 is LNHDA and CDR2 is SQIVND in the germline V gene (reference sequence). The V and J ends lost 5 bases and 3 bases, in that order; junction bases with no gene match: 3. This CDR3 is built from 14 residues. CDR3 nucleotides: TGTGCCAGTAGTCCCGGGACAGGGGGCTACGAGCAGTACTTC. Translated, it gives CASSPGTGGYEQYF.

The J gene is TRBJ2-1, the V gene TRBV9, with D hard to call. Trimming shortened V by 0 bases and J by 5 bases, and 12 bases separated the two germline ends. The CDR3 totals 15 residues. Germline-derived CDR1 and CDR2 are SGDLS and YYNGEE. The CDR3 DNA follows: TGTGCCAGCAGCGTAGGAAGTGGGCAGCACAATGAGCAGTTCTTC. Its protein product is CASSVGSGQHNEQFF.

This clone appeared once. The chain combines TRBV3-1 (or the pseudogene TRBV3-2) with TRBJ1-2; TRBD1 matches at 9 bases. The germline gives CDR1 LGHDT, CDR2 YNNKEL (reference sequence). The CDR3 totals 14 residues. Trimming at V came to 4 bases and at J to 4 bases, leaving 4 bases not matched to a gene. CDR3: CASSPTGGSYGYTF. CDR3 in DNA: TGTGCCAGCAGCCCGACAGGGGGTAGCTATGGCTACACCTTC.

This chain uses TRBV11-2 with TRBJ2-3, with 7 bases lining up with TRBD2. CDR3 length: 16 residues. The V segment lost 5 bases and the J segment 2 bases; nucleotides outside the gene matches: 10. Germline V lookup: CDR1 SGHAT, CDR2 FQNNGV. The CDR3 sequence is CASSRTLAAITDTQYF. As DNA, the CDR3 is TGTGCCAGCAGCCGAACTCTAGCGGCTATCACAGATACGCAGTATTTT.

This clone was observed a handful of times. Other DNA variants within this sample encode the same CDR3. This chain joins TRBV3-1 (or the pseudogene TRBV3-2) and TRBJ2-1; 10 bases line up with TRBD2. CDR1 is LGHDT, CDR2 YNNKEL, per germline (reference sequence). The CDR3 has 16 amino acids. V gave up 0 bases and J gave up 4 bases; unmatched junction bases: 3. CDR3 sequence (DNA): TGTGCCAGCAGCCAAGATCTAGCGGGAGTTTACAATGAGCAGTTCTTC. Protein: CASSQDLAGVYNEQFF.

The rearrangement joins TRBV2 to TRBJ1-4; 9 bases match TRBD1. The CDR3 consists of 18 residues. CDR1 is SNHLY, CDR2 FYNNEI, per germline. The ends lost 2 bases at V and 5 bases at J; junction bases unmatched: 12. CDR3 nucleotides: TGTGCCAGCAGTGAAAGGGGGACAGGGAGGTTCCGGAATGAAAAACTGTTTTTT. Translation: CASSERGTGRFRNEKLFF.

The rearrangement joins TRBV12-5 to TRBJ1-5, with D maybe TRBD1 (5 bases). The CDR3 length is 18 residues. From germline, CDR1 is LGHNT and CDR2 FRNRAP. V was pared by 6 bases and J by 3 bases, with 24 bases between. As DNA, the CDR3 is TGTGCTAGTGGCACACCCCCAGCGGGACGGTATTTCAATCAGCCCCAGCATTTT. It encodes CASGTPPAGRYFNQPQHF.

The chain joins TRBV29-1 to TRBJ1-2, with TRBD1 matching 7 bases. V shed 6 bases and J 7 bases; nucleotides not matched to a gene: 8. CDR3 length: 12 amino acids. Germline values: CDR1 SQVTM, CDR2 ANQGSEA. DNA of the CDR3: TGCAGCGTGCGGACAGGTGGATTTGGCTACACCTTC. It is translated as CSVRTGGFGYTF.

The rearrangement joins TRBV27 to TRBJ2-7; 8 nucleotides match TRBD2. In germline, CDR1 is MNHEY, CDR2 SMNVEV (reference sequence). The CDR3 sequence is 15 residues long. After removal of 8 bases from V and 6 bases from J, the junction contained 15 bases not matched to a gene. The CDR3 protein is CASPLPREGLREQYF. CDR3 bases: TGTGCCAGCCCCCTTCCTCGGGAGGGCCTTCGCGAGCAGTACTTC.

This chain joins TRBV7-9 and TRBJ2-7; TRBD1 might be the D (6 bases). The germline gives CDR1 SEHNR, CDR2 FQNEAQ (reference sequence). V lost 3 bases and J 3 bases, leaving 9 bases between the germline ends. The CDR3 length is 13 residues. The CDR3 is CASSFGQFYEQYF. CDR3 DNA sequence: TGTGCCAGCAGCTTTGGACAGTTCTACGAGCAGTACTTC.

This chain joins TRBV10-1 and TRBJ1-5; D is ambiguous. CDR3 length: 15 residues. Germline V gene data show CDR1 as WNHNN and CDR2 as SYGVQD (reference sequence). With 3 bases removed from V and 0 bases from J, the gap between germline ends came to 9 bases. The DNA for the CDR3 is TGCGCCAGCAGTGACAAGGAGGATAGCAATCAGCCCCAGCATTTT. It encodes CASSDKEDSNQPQHF.

The CDR3 bases are TGTGCCAGCAGTTACAGGGGAAGGAACTATGGCTACACCTTC. Translating gives CASSYRGRNYGYTF. V and J are TRBV2 and TRBJ1-2; TRBD1 aligns across 7 bases. This CDR3 region has 14 residues. Germline-derived CDR1 and CDR2 are SNHLY and FYNNEI. J gave up 2 bases and V 5 bases, and 5 bases lay outside the gene matches.

J is TRBJ1-4 and V is TRBV7-8; D is unclear. The V gene's germline CDR1 is SGHVS and CDR2 FQNEAQ. V was trimmed by 2 bases and J by 2 bases, leaving 9 bases between them. CDR3 length: 15 residues. CDR3 DNA sequence: TGTGCCAGCAGCTTAATCGTGTCGACTAATGAAAAACTGTTTTTT. Residues: CASSLIVSTNEKLFF. Filled out from reference TRBV7-8 and TRBJ1-4, the complete variable domain reads GAGVSQSPRYKVAKRGQDVALRCDPISGHVSLFWYQQALGQGPEFLTYFQNEAQLDKSGLPSDRFFAERPEGSVSTLKIQRTQQEDSAVYLCASSLIVSTNEKLFFGSGTQLSVL.

The rearrangement joins TRBV28 to TRBJ2-1; no clear D. Trimming cost V 5 bases and J 6 bases, with 11 bases left between them. The CDR3 is 13 amino acids. In germline, CDR1 is MDHEN, CDR2 SYDVKM. As DNA, the CDR3 is TGTGCCAGCAGTCCCCACACAACCAATGAGCAGTTCTTC. This codes for CASSPHTTNEQFF.

The rearrangement uses TRBV18 and TRBJ1-5; 7 bases match TRBD1. The germline CDR1 and CDR2 sequences are KGHSH and LQKENI. The CDR3 length is 16 residues. Germline trimming cut 3 bases from V and 4 bases from J; bases unmatched to any gene: 9. CDR3 sequence (DNA): TGTGCCAGCTCACCTTCGACTGGACAGGTTAATCAGCCCCAGCATTTT. Its protein is CASSPSTGQVNQPQHF.

The sample holds a few counts of this clone. The V gene is TRBV29-1, the J gene TRBJ2-2, with TRBD1 matching 8 bases. CDR1 SQVTM and CDR2 ANQGSEA come from the germline V gene. The CDR3 has 17 amino acids. With 7 bases clipped from V and 7 bases from J, the junction kept 20 bases outside the gene matches. DNA for the CDR3: TGCAGCGCCCGGTTGATGGGGCAGGGGGCGGCTGGCGGGGAGCTGTTTTTT. As protein: CSARLMGQGAAGGELFF.